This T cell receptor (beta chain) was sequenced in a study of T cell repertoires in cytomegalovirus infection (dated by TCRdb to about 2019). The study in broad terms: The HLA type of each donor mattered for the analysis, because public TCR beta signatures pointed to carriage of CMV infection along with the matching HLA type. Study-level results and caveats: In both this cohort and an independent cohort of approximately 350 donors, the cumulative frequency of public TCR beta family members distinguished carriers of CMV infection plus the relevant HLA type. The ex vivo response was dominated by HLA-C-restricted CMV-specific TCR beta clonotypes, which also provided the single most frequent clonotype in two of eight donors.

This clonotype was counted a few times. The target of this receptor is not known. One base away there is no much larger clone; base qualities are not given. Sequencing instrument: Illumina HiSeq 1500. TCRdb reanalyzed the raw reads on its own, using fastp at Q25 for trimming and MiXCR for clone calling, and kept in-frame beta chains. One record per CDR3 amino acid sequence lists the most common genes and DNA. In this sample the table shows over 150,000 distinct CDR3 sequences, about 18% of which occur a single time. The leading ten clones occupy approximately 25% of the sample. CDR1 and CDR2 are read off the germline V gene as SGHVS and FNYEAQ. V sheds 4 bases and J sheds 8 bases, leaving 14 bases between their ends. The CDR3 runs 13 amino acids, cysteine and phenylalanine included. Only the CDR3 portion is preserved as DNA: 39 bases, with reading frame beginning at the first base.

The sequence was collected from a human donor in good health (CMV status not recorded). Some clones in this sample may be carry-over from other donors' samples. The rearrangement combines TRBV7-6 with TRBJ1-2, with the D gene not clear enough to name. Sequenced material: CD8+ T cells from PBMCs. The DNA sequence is TGTGCCAGCAGCTACGACGGCCTAACCGGCTACACCTTC. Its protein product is CASSYDGLTGYTF.